The 10 T cell receptor beta chains presented below share a single source sample, sequenced in a study of blood T cell repertoires in COVID-19. Produced via immunoSEQ multiplex PCR; TCRdb's table is partial and in-frame only. The table lists hundreds of thousands of clones, over 80% of them singletons. The sample was peripheral blood. The receptors shown here come from a young woman with COVID-19, enrolled during active disease.

The rearrangement uses TRBV19 and TRBJ1-2; D may be TRBD1 (6 bases). CDR3 size: 16 residues. The germline V and J ends were trimmed by 5 bases and 2 bases, with 18 bases remaining between them. The germline gives CDR1 LNHDA, CDR2 SQIVND (reference sequence). The DNA for the CDR3 is TGTGCCAGTAGTCTAGGCCGGGGGGCAAGAAACTATGGCTACACCTTC. It specifies CASSLGRGARNYGYTF. Drawing the rest from reference TRBV19 and TRBJ1-2, the complete variable domain is DGGITQSPKYLFRKEGQNVTLSCEQNLNHDAMYWYRQDPGQGLRLIYYSQIVNDFQKGDIAEGYSVSREKKESFPLTVTSAQKNPTAFYLCASSLGRGARNYGYTFGSGTRLTVV.

The chain's CDR3 is CASSVRSGSYEQYF. Here the CDR3 DNA reads TGTGCCAGCAGCGTTCGTAGCGGCTCCTACGAGCAGTACTTC. The J gene is TRBJ2-7, the V gene TRBV9, with D perhaps TRBD2 (6 bases). This CDR3 region has 14 residues. V lost 2 bases to trimming and J lost 0 bases, with 9 bases between them. Germline CDR1 and CDR2: SGDLS and YYNGEE.

This chain connects TRBV2 to TRBJ1-3; 7 bases line up with TRBD1. V lost 7 bases to trimming and J lost 3 bases; unmatched junction nucleotides: 6. The CDR3 has 14 residues. Germline CDR1 SNHLY, CDR2 FYNNEI. The CDR3 loop reads CASKGAPGGNTIYF. The CDR3 bases are TGTGCCAGCAAGGGGGCCCCCGGTGGAAACACCATATATTTT. Supplemented by reference TRBV2 and TRBJ1-3, the full variable domain reads EPEVTQTPSHQVTQMGQEVILRCVPISNHLYFYWYRQILGQKVEFLVSFYNNEISEKSEIFDDQFSVERPDGSNFTLKIRSTKLEDSAMYFCASKGAPGGNTIYFGEGSWLTVV.

The chain is built from TRBV4-2 and TRBJ2-2, with 8 bases that match TRBD2. The germline V gene encodes CDR1 LGHNA and CDR2 YNFKEQ. This CDR3 has 17 amino acids. Trimming removed 0 bases from V and 0 bases from J; junction bases left unmatched: 3. Here the CDR3 DNA reads TGTGCCAGCAGCCAAGAGGGGGGACTAGCGAACACCGGGGAGCTGTTTTTT. Its translation: CASSQEGGLANTGELFF.

This chain connects TRBV5-4 to TRBJ2-7, with unresolved D. V was trimmed by 0 bases and J by 6 bases, leaving 4 bases between them. The length of the CDR3 is 11 residues. Germline CDR1 and CDR2: SGHNT and YYREEE (reference sequence). The CDR3 protein is CASSLDSEQYF. Here the CDR3 DNA reads TGTGCCAGCAGCTTGGACAGCGAGCAGTACTTC.

V is TRBV7-9 and J is TRBJ1-1, with 9 bases aligning to TRBD1. In germline, CDR1 is SEHNR, CDR2 FQNEAQ (reference sequence). V trimming: 4 bases; J trimming: 1 base; junction bases outside the gene matches: 1. The CDR3 length is 14 residues. The DNA of the CDR3 is TGTGCCAGCAGCTCGGACAGGGGGAACACTGAAGCTTTCTTT. It is translated as CASSSDRGNTEAFF.

The chain carries TRBV28 and TRBJ2-5, with a possible D match to TRBD2 (7 bases). Trimming cost V 2 bases and J 5 bases, with 12 bases left between them. The germline gives CDR1 MDHEN, CDR2 SYDVKM. CDR3 size: 14 residues. CDR3: CASSLAGGLETQYF. The CDR3 bases are TGTGCCAGCAGTTTAGCCGGGGGGCTGGAGACCCAGTACTTC.

The chain joins TRBV6-5 to TRBJ1-6, with 7 bases identical to TRBD1. Germline V lookup: CDR1 MNHEY, CDR2 SVGAGI. This CDR3 has 14 residues. The V and J ends lost 6 bases and 10 bases, in that order; junction bases with no gene match: 9. The CDR3 bases are TGTGCCAGCAGGTACGGAGGGGACAGCTCACCCCTCCACTTT. Translating gives CASRYGGDSSPLHF.

The genes are TRBV5-1 and TRBJ2-3; tentative D call: TRBD1 (6 bases). The V end was cut by 6 bases, the J end by 0 bases, with 11 bases between. The CDR3 consists of 14 residues. CDR1 and CDR2 from the germline V gene are SGHRS and YFSETQ. The CDR3 loop is CASIPGESTDTQYF. CDR3 sequence (DNA): TGCGCCAGCATCCCAGGGGAAAGCACAGATACGCAGTATTTT.

The chain employs TRBV7-9 and TRBJ2-5; 7 bases agree with TRBD1. The V gene's germline CDR1 is SEHNR and CDR2 FQNEAQ (reference sequence). CDR3 length: 14 residues. Trimming at V came to 2 bases and at J to 4 bases, leaving 4 bases not matched to a gene. CDR3 nucleotide sequence: TGTGCCAGCAGCTTACAGGGGGTCGGAGAGACCCAGTACTTC. This codes for CASSLQGVGETQYF.